This TCR beta chain derives from a study of graft-versus-host responses after intestinal transplantation listed by TCRdb under 2021. The study in broad terms: Multivisceral, liver-intestinal, or isolated intestinal transplants were received by the recipients. Of the 20 to 25 intestinal transplant recipients enrolled in the cohort, one of whom was a retransplant, a few patients without pretransplant specimens were excluded. Donor T cell macrochimerism was defined as a peak of at least 4% donor T cells among recipient peripheral blood mononuclear cells. Instead of going to the commercial service, samples from three later patients were sequenced in-house on an Illumina MiSeq and processed with MiXCR. To identify alloreactive clones, pre-transplant mixed lymphocyte reaction products were sequenced and compared with unstimulated pre-transplant donor and recipient T cells. Every recipient was given anti-thymocyte globulin induction, followed by roughly 3 years of maintenance tacrolimus and steroids. Graft-versus-host and host-versus-graft alloreactive T cell clones were tracked in the graft, circulation and bone marrow after intestinal transplantation using bulk TCR-beta CDR3 sequencing. What the research found in general, with its limitations: Conclusions were limited by the relatively low number and heterogeneity of intestinal transplant patients. Peak levels of circulating GvH clones were associated with declines in HvG clones early after transplant. In the allografts of patients with donor T cell macrochimerism, GvH to HvG T cell clonal ratios were high. GvH clones turned up in recipient bone marrow, with some appearing earlier in ileal mucosa or blood, a pattern consistent with an intestinal mucosal origin.

Reading from cysteine to phenylalanine, the CDR3 counts 14 amino acids. Only CDR3 DNA is held: 42 bases, read in frame from base 1. Relative to germline, V is missing 6 bases and J is missing 6 bases, with 7 bases of the junction outside any gene match. CDR1 and CDR2 (MNHEY, SVGAGI) derive from the germline V gene. In regard to this clone: It lacks a known antigen. No per-base quality is available; no much larger clone lies one base away.

Libraries were built with the immunoSEQ multiplex PCR assay. For most patients, genomic DNA was isolated with the Qiagen DNeasy Blood and Tissue Kit and shipped frozen to Adaptive Biotechnologies for TCR sequencing. High-throughput TCR-beta CDR3 sequencing of genomic DNA from most patients was performed by Adaptive Biotechnologies. On the study's bioinformatics: Adaptive's ImmunoSEQ software supplied the TCR sequencing data for under 20 patients, while MiXCR and VDJtools were used to process a few other patients. CD4 versus CD8 sorting errors were corrected by removing sequences found in both subsets at a frequency ratio below 5:1. CDR3 nucleotide sequences shared between donor and recipient were removed because their origin could not be assigned. To be classed as alloreactive, a clone needed at least 2-fold expansion over unstimulated cells and a minimum CFSE-low frequency of 0.002% (template counts) or 0.001% (read counts). Clones were considered mappable if detected in sequenced pre-transplant spleen, lymph node, or MLR CFSE-low populations of the donor or recipient. Cumulative frequency of alloreactive clones was calculated as a percentage of all sequences weighted by copy number. TCRdb retrieved this table from immuneACCESS and kept in-frame rearrangements only. Not all clones are present; in checked studies, unresolved V genes account for under half, and no reason is known for the remainder. D and trimming were read from the DNA, whereas the V and J calls and clone size are those reported in that table. Recorded for this sample are 130,000 or so clones; around 90% of them occurred a single time. The top ten clonotypes cover approximately 0.2% of the sample.

This specimen's time point label, interpreted: cells obtained before transplantation from donor or recipient. CD3+CD4+ and CD3+CD8+ populations were FACS-sorted from unstimulated pre-transplant donor and recipient cells taken from spleen or lymph nodes. Source: unstimulated CD4+ T cells sorted from spleen or lymph node cells, taken before intestinal transplant. The clonotype was recovered from a human donor who received an intestinal transplant. The chain is made from TRBV6-5 and TRBJ2-2; TRBD1 lines up with 7 middle nucleotides. The nucleotides are TGTGCCAGCAGGAGACAAGGGGGCTCCGGGGAGCTGTTTTTT. The resulting protein is CASRRQGGSGELFF.